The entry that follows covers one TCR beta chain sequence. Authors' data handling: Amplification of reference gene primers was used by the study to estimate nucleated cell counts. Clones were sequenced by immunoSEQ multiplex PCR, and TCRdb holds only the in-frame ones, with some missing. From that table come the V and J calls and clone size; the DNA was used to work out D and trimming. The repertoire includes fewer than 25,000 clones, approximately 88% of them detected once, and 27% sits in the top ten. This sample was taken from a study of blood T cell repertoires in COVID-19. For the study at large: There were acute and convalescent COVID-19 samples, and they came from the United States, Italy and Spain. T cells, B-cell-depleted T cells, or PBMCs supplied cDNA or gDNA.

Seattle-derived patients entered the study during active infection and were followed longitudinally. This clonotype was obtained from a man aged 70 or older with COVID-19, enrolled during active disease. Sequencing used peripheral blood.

Written as DNA, the CDR3 is TGCGCCAGCAGACTGTATCAGGGGGCGCTTGAAGCTTTCTTT. This encodes CASRLYQGALEAFF. The chain has TRBV5-1 and TRBJ1-1, with 8 bases that match TRBD1. With 5 bases clipped from V and 7 bases from J, the junction kept 10 bases outside the gene matches. Germline V gene sequence: CDR1 SGHRS, CDR2 YFSETQ. The CDR3 covers 14 residues.